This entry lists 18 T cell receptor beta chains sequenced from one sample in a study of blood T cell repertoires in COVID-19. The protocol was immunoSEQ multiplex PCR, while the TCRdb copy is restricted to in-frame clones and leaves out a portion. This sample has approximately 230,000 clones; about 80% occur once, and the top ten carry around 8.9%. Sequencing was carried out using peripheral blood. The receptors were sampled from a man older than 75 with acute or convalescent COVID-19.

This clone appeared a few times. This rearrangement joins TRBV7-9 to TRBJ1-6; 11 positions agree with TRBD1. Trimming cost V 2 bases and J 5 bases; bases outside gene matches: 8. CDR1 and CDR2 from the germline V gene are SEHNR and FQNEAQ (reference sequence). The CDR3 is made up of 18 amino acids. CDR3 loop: CASSLLPGQGADNSPLHF. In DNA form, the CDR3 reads TGTGCCAGCAGCTTACTTCCCGGACAGGGGGCCGATAATTCACCCCTCCACTTT.

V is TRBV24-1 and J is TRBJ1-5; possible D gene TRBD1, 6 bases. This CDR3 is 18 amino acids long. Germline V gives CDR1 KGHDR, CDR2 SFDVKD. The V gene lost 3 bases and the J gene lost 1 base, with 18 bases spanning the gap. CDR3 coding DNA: TGTGCCACCAGTGATCCAAGACAGACTACAGGGAGCAATCAGCCCCAGCATTTT. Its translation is CATSDPRQTTGSNQPQHF.

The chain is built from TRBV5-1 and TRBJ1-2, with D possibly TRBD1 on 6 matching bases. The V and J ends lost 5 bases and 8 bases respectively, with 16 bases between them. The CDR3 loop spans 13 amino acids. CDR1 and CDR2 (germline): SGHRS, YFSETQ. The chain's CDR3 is CASSRQEPEGYTF. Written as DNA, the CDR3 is TGCGCCAGCAGTAGACAGGAACCCGAGGGCTACACCTTC. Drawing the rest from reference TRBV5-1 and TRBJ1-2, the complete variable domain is KAGVTQTPRYLIKTRGQQVTLSCSPISGHRSVSWYQQTPGQGLQFLFEYFSETQRNKGNFPGRFSGRQFSNSRSEMNVSTLELGDSALYLCASSRQEPEGYTFGSGTRLTVV.

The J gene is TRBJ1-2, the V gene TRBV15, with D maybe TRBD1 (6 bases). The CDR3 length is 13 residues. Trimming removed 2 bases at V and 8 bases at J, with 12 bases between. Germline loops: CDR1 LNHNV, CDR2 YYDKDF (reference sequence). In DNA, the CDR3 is TGTGCCACCAGCAGACCAGGGGTTGAGGGCTACACCTTC. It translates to CATSRPGVEGYTF. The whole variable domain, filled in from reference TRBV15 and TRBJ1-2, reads DAMVIQNPRYQVTQFGKPVTLSCSQTLNHNVMYWYQQKSSQAPKLLFHYYDKDFNNEADTPDNFQSRRPNTSFCFLDIRSPGLGDTAMYLCATSRPGVEGYTFGSGTRLTVV.

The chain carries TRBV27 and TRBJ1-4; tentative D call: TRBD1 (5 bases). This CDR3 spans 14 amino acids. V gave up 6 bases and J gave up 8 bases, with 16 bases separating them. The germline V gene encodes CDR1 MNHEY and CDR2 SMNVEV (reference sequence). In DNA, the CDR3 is TGTGCCAGCAGGATTACCGGGGCGGGGGAAAAACTGTTTTTT. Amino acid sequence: CASRITGAGEKLFF.

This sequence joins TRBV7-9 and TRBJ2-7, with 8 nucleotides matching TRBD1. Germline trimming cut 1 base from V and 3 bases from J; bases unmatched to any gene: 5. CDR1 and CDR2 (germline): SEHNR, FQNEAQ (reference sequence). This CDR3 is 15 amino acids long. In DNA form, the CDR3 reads TGTGCCAGCAGCTTAGGGCAGGGGGCGGTCTACGAGCAGTACTTC. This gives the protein CASSLGQGAVYEQYF.

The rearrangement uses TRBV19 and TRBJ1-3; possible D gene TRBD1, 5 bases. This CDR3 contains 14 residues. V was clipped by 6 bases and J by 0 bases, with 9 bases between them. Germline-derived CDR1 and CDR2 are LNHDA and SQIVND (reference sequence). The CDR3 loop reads CASSLTVSGNTIYF. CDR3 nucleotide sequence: TGTGCCAGTAGCTTGACAGTCTCTGGAAACACCATATATTTT. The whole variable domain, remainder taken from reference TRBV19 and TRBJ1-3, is DGGITQSPKYLFRKEGQNVTLSCEQNLNHDAMYWYRQDPGQGLRLIYYSQIVNDFQKGDIAEGYSVSREKKESFPLTVTSAQKNPTAFYLCASSLTVSGNTIYFGEGSWLTVV.

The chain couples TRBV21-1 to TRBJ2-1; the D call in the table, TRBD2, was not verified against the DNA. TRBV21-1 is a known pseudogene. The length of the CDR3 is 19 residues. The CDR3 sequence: CASSKDRGLAGGPNNEQFF. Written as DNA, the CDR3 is TGTGCCAGCAGCAAAGATAGAGGGCTAGCGGGAGGGCCGAACAATGAGCAGTTCTTC.

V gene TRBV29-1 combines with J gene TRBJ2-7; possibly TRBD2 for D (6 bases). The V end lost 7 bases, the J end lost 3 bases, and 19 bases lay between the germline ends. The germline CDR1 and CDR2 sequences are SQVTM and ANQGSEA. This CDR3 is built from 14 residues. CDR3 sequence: CSARALGGSYEQYF. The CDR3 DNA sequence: TGCAGCGCCCGAGCCCTGGGGGGAAGCTACGAGCAGTACTTC.

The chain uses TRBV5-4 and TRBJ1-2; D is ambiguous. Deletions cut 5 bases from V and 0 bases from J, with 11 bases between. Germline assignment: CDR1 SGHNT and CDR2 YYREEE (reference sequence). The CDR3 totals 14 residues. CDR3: CASRAGGPNYGYTF. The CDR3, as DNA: TGTGCCAGCAGGGCCGGTGGGCCTAACTATGGCTACACCTTC.

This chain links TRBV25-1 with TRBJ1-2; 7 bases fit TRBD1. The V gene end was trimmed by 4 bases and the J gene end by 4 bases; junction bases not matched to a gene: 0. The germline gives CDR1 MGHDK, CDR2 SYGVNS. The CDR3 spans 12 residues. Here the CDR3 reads CASSGDSYGYTF. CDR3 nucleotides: TGTGCCAGCAGTGGGGACAGCTATGGCTACACCTTC.

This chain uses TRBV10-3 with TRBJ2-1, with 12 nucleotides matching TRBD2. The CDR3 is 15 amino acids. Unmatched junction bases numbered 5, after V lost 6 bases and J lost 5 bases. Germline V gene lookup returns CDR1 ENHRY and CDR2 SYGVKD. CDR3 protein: CAIRPSGGGNNEQFF. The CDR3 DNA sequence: TGTGCCATCAGGCCTAGCGGGGGGGGAAACAATGAGCAGTTCTTC.

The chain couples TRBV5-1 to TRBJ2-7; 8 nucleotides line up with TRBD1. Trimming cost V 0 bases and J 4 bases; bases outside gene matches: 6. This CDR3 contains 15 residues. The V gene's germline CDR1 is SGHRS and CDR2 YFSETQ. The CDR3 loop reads CASSLATGVTYEQYF. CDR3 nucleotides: TGCGCCAGCAGCTTGGCGACAGGGGTAACTTACGAGCAGTACTTC.

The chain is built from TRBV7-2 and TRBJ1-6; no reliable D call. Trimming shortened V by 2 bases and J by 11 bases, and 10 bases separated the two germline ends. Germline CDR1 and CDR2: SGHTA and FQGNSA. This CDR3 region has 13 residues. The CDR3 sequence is CASSLSQKPPLHF. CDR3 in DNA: TGTGCCAGCAGCTTATCTCAGAAACCACCCCTCCACTTT.

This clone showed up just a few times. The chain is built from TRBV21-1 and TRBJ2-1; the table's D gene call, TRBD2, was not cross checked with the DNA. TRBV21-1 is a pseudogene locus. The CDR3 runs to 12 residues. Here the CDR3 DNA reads TGTGCCAGCAGCAAATCCCGGGGGGAGCAGTTCTTC. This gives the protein CASSKSRGEQFF.

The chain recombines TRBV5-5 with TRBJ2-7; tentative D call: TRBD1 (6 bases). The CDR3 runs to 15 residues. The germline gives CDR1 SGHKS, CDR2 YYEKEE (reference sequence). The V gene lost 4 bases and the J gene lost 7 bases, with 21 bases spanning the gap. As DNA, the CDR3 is TGTGCCAGCAGCGCAACAAACCAACAGGGTAGGGAGCAGTACTTC. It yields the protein CASSATNQQGREQYF.

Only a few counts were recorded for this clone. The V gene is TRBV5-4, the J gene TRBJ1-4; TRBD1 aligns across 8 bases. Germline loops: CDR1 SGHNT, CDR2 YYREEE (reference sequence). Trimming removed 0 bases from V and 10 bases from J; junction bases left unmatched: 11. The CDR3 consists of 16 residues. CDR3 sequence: CASSLGTGTKMRKLFF. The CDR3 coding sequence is TGTGCCAGCAGCTTGGGGACAGGGACCAAAATGAGAAAACTGTTTTTT.

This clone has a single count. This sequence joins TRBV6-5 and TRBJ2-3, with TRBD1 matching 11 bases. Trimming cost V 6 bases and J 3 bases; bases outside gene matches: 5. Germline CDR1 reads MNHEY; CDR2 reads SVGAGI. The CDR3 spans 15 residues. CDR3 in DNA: TGTGCCAGCAGCTTTGGACAGGGGGCGACAGATACGCAGTATTTT. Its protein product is CASSFGQGATDTQYF.